This T cell receptor beta chain is from a study of graft-versus-host responses after intestinal transplantation. TCRdb's table, derived via immunoSEQ multiplex PCR, lists solely in-frame clones and lacks some. The repertoire holds some 110,000 clones, with 85% to 95% as singletons. With regard to this clone: What it recognizes is unknown.

The CDR3 is made up of 17 amino acids. The junction had 5 bases not matched to a gene; V was cut back by 0 bases and J by 4 bases. Per the germline V gene, CDR1 is SGHDT and CDR2 is YYEEEE. The chain uses TRBV5-6 and TRBJ2-1; 12 bases align to TRBD2. This sequence was found in a human donor who was the organ donor for an intestinal transplant. Material: unstimulated CD8+ T cells sorted from spleen or lymph node cells, obtained before transplant. In nucleotides, the CDR3 is TGTGCCAGCAGCTTGGTTAGAGGGACTAGCGGGTACAATGAGCAGTTCTTC. It translates to CASSLVRGTSGYNEQFF. Supplemented by reference TRBV5-6 and TRBJ2-1, the full variable domain reads DAGVTQSPTHLIKTRGQQVTLRCSPKSGHDTVSWYQQALGQGPQFIFQYYEEEERQRGNFPDRFSGHQFPNYSSELNVNALLLGDSALYLCASSLVRGTSGYNEQFFGPGTRLTVL.